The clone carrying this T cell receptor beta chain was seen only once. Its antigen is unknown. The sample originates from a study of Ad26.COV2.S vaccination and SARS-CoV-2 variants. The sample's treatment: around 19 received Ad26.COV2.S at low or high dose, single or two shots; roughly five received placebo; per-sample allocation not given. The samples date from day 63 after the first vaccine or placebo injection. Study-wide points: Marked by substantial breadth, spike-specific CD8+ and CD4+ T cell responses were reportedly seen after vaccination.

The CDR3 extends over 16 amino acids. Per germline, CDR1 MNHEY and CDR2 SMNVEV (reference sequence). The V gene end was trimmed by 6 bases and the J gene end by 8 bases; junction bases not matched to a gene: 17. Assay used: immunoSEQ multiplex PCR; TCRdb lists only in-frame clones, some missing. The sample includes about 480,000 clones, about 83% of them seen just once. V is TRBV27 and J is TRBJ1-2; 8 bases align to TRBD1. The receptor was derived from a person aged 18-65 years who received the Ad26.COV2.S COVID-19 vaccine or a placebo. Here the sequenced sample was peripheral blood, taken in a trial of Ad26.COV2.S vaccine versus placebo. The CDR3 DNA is TGTGCCAGCAGATACACAAACGACAGGGGAAGGAAGGGCTACACCTTC. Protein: CASRYTNDRGRKGYTF.